This TCR beta chain stems from a study of shared clonotypes between healthy human individuals. Per the germline V gene, CDR1 is SGHNT and CDR2 is YYREEE (reference sequence). The V and J ends lost 0 bases and 7 bases respectively, with 13 bases between them. The CDR3 is 14 amino acids. The method was immunoSEQ multiplex PCR; TCRdb's version includes in-frame clones alone and lacks a portion of them. The sample has 450,000 to 700,000 clones; around 95% are singletons. CD45RO-negative CD8 cells positively selected for CCR7 made up the naive population, which excluded terminally differentiated effector memory CD45RA+ cells.

The V and J genes are TRBV5-4 and TRBJ2-5; tentatively, D is TRBD1 or TRBD2 (5 bases each). The TCR was taken from a woman in her twenties or thirties in good health. The sample comprised naive CD8+ T cells sorted from blood. CDR3 coding DNA: TGTGCCAGCAGCTTGGCCGAGGGGCTCGTGACCCAGTACTTC. This sequence encodes CASSLAEGLVTQYF.